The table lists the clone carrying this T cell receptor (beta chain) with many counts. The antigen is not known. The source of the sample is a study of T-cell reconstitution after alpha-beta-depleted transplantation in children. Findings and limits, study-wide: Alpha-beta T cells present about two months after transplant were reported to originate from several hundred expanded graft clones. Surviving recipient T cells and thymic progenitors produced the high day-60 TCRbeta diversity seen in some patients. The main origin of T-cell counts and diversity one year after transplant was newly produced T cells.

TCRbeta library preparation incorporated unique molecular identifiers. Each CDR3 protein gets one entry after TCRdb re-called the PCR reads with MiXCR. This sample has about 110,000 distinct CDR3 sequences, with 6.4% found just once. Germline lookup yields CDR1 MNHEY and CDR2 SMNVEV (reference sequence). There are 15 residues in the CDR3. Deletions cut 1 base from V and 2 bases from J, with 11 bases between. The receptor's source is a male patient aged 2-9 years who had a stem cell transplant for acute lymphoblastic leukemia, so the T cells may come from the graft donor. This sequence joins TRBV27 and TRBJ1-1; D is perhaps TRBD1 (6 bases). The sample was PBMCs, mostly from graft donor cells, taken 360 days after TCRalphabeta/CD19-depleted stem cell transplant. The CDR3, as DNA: TGTGCCAGCAGTTTATATCAGGGGATAAACACTGAAGCTTTCTTT. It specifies CASSLYQGINTEAFF.